One and the same sample provided the 18 T cell receptor beta chains below, sequenced in a study of PD-1 and CTLA-4 blockade in melanoma. The repertoire was sequenced with immunoSEQ multiplex PCR; TCRdb's copy has only in-frame clones and lacks some. The table has around 29,000 clones, about 89% seen once. The sample here was CD8+ T cells from peripheral blood, taken before anti-PD-1 treatment. Source of these receptors: a human donor with melanoma.

J is TRBJ1-1 and V is TRBV30; 7 nucleotides agree with TRBD1. From germline, CDR1 is GTSNPN and CDR2 SVGIG (reference sequence). The ends lost 3 bases at V and 4 bases at J; junction bases unmatched: 5. CDR3 length: 13 residues. CDR3 in DNA: TGTGCCTGGAGAATAGGGGGCCTCACTGAAGCTTTCTTT. Translated, it gives CAWRIGGLTEAFF.

The rearrangement joins TRBV7-9 to TRBJ2-7; 8 bases align to TRBD1. Germline CDR1 and CDR2: SEHNR and FQNEAQ (reference sequence). This CDR3 comprises 15 residues. V was clipped by 6 bases and J by 1 base; unmatched bases: 8. CDR3 nucleotides: TGTGCCAGCAGTCTTGGACAGGGCCTATCCTACGAGCAGTACTTC. Its translation is CASSLGQGLSYEQYF.

CDR3 amino acids: CASSPIGGGGTDTQYF. In nucleotides, the CDR3 is TGTGCCAGCAGCCCAATTGGCGGAGGAGGGACAGATACGCAGTATTTT. This rearrangement joins TRBV9 to TRBJ2-3, with D maybe TRBD2 (6 bases). Trimming removed 4 bases from V and 3 bases from J, with 18 bases in between. There are 16 residues in the CDR3. Germline values: CDR1 SGDLS, CDR2 YYNGEE. Variable domain in full (rest from reference TRBV9 and TRBJ2-3): DSGVTQTPKHLITATGQRVTLRCSPRSGDLSVYWYQQSLDQGLQFLIQYYNGEERAKGNILERFSAQQFPDLHSELNLSSLELGDSALYFCASSPIGGGGTDTQYFGPGTRLTVL.

The chain carries TRBV27 and TRBJ1-1; TRBD1 is a possible D gene (5 bases). Germline CDR1 MNHEY, CDR2 SMNVEV (reference sequence). The CDR3 extends over 13 amino acids. Trimming stripped 6 bases from V and 0 bases from J, with 8 bases between. This chain's CDR3 is CASSQGLNTEAFF. In nucleotides, the CDR3 is TGTGCCAGCAGCCAGGGTTTGAACACTGAAGCTTTCTTT.

Here the CDR3 DNA reads TGTGCCAGCAGTGAAGGAGAGGGCTGGGGTCAGCCCCAGCATTTT. Translated, it gives CASSEGEGWGQPQHF. The chain is built from TRBV2 and TRBJ1-5; D gene uncertain. CDR1 is SNHLY and CDR2 is FYNNEI in the germline V gene. Trimming stripped 1 base from V and 6 bases from J, with 13 bases between. The CDR3 has 15 residues.

This chain links TRBV5-1 with TRBJ1-3; no clear D gene. The V and J ends lost 4 bases and 4 bases respectively, with 27 bases between them. Germline V gives CDR1 SGHRS, CDR2 YFSETQ. The CDR3 sequence is 19 residues long. This CDR3 reads CASSPAAASNIVLGNTIYF. The CDR3 DNA reads TGCGCCAGCAGCCCGGCCGCAGCTTCGAATATAGTCCTCGGAAACACCATATATTTT.

The rearrangement links TRBV27 to TRBJ2-1; D uncertain. Trimming removed 4 bases from V and 0 bases from J, with 7 bases in between. This CDR3 is built from 14 residues. Germline CDR1 reads MNHEY; CDR2 reads SMNVEV (reference sequence). The CDR3 region is CASSSSGSYNEQFF. In nucleotides, the CDR3 is TGTGCCAGCAGTTCGAGTGGCTCCTACAATGAGCAGTTCTTC.

This clone was counted between two and nine times. The rearrangement uses TRBV10-1 and TRBJ2-7; the match to TRBD1 covers 7 bases. This CDR3 region has 13 residues. Trimming at V came to 5 bases and at J to 3 bases, leaving 4 bases not matched to a gene. The germline CDR1 and CDR2 sequences are WNHNN and SYGVQD (reference sequence). The CDR3 bases are TGCGCCAGCAGTCCCAACAGGGGCTACGAGCAGTACTTC. It encodes CASSPNRGYEQYF.

The rearrangement links TRBV28 to TRBJ1-6, with a weak D call TRBD1 (6 bases). Looked up from germline, CDR1 is MDHEN and CDR2 is SYDVKM. The CDR3 runs to 16 residues. V lost 6 bases and J lost 10, with 22 bases in between. DNA for the CDR3: TGTGCCAGCAGCCCGCCCCCGGGGGCCCCGGGATCACCCCTCCACTTT. This codes for CASSPPPGAPGSPLHF.

The V gene is TRBV7-2, the J gene TRBJ2-7; 9 bases agree with TRBD2. After removal of 3 bases from V and 7 bases from J, the junction contained 4 bases not matched to a gene. This CDR3 comprises 13 residues. The V gene's germline CDR1 is SGHTA and CDR2 FQGNSA. CDR3 sequence reads: CASSFVTSGEQYF. DNA of the CDR3: TGTGCCAGCAGCTTCGTGACTAGCGGAGAGCAGTACTTC.

Only one count was recorded for this clone. This sequence joins TRBV29-1 and TRBJ1-4; D not resolved. Trimming took 4 bases from V and 7 from J, leaving 13 bases between them. CDR3 size: 13 residues. The germline gives CDR1 SQVTM, CDR2 ANQGSEA. The CDR3 nucleotides are TGCAGCGTTGTGGCTCATGAAGGTGAAAAACTGTTTTTT. It yields the protein CSVVAHEGEKLFF.

The chain links TRBV7-8 to TRBJ1-4; a possible D gene is TRBD1 (6 bases). CDR1 is SGHVS, CDR2 FQNEAQ, per germline. The CDR3 has 13 amino acids. Trimming left V 4 bases short and J 8 bases short, with 11 bases between. CDR3 nucleotide sequence: TGTGCCAGCAGCTCGTACAGGGACGAAAAACTGTTTTTT. Residues: CASSSYRDEKLFF.

The chain uses TRBV12-5 and TRBJ2-1; 7 bases are shared with TRBD2. Unmatched junction bases numbered 7, after V lost 2 bases and J lost 6 bases. Germline V gene lookup returns CDR1 LGHNT and CDR2 FRNRAP. The CDR3 is made up of 15 amino acids. The CDR3 is CASGLKAGDSNEQFF. For the CDR3, the DNA is TGTGCTAGTGGTTTGAAGGCGGGAGACAGCAATGAGCAGTTCTTC.

This clone turned up a few times. Sequence at one end of the junction differs from germline and may be a read error. This CDR3 reads CASSLYRNTEAFF. Written as DNA, the CDR3 is TGTGCTAGCAGCTTATACAGGAACACTGAAGCTTTCTTT. The chain is built from TRBV7-7 and TRBJ1-1, with unresolved D. The CDR3 consists of 13 residues. The germline gives CDR1 SSHAT, CDR2 FNYEAQ (reference sequence).

The genes are TRBV9 and TRBJ1-6; 7 nucleotides align to TRBD1. The CDR3 spans 16 residues. The V segment lost 2 bases and the J segment 5 bases; nucleotides outside the gene matches: 7. Germline CDR1 and CDR2: SGDLS and YYNGEE. CDR3 residues: CASSVSRDSDNSPLHF. CDR3 nucleotide sequence: TGTGCCAGCAGCGTGAGCCGGGACAGCGATAATTCACCCCTCCACTTT.

This chain connects TRBV27 to TRBJ2-7; 9 bases fit TRBD2. The germline V gene encodes CDR1 MNHEY and CDR2 SMNVEV (reference sequence). Unmatched junction bases numbered 3, after V lost 4 bases and J lost 2 bases. There are 14 residues in the CDR3. Here the CDR3 reads CASSSTSGPYEQYF. CDR3 bases: TGTGCCAGCAGTTCGACTAGCGGTCCCTACGAGCAGTACTTC.

V and J are TRBV6-5 and TRBJ1-2, with 9 bases matching TRBD1. The CDR3 spans 14 residues. The J segment lost 11 bases and the V segment lost 4 bases, leaving 11 bases of the junction unmatched. CDR1 and CDR2 from the germline V gene are MNHEY and SVGAGI. CDR3 amino acids: CASSFSGTGSGYTF. As DNA, the CDR3 is TGTGCCAGCAGTTTCTCCGGGACAGGGAGTGGTTACACCTTC.

The chain employs TRBV3-1 (or the pseudogene TRBV3-2) and TRBJ2-5; TRBD2 aligns across 10 bases. There are 16 residues in the CDR3. After removal of 0 bases from V and 1 base from J, the junction contained 2 bases not matched to a gene. The germline V gene has CDR1 LGHDT and CDR2 YNNKEL (reference sequence). CDR3 sequence (DNA): TGTGCCAGCAGCCAAGAACTAGCGGGGTTCCAAGAGACCCAGTACTTC. This sequence encodes CASSQELAGFQETQYF.